Presented here are 21 T cell receptor beta chains from one specimen sequenced in a study of cytomegalovirus exposure and HLA in healthy donors. PCR amplification relied on 60 Vbeta primers (plus 13 Jbeta primers). This table comes from immunoSEQ multiplex PCR, and its TCRdb copy is limited to in-frame clones, with some not included. This table holds some 190,000 clones, 70% to 80% found once. Sequenced sample: PBMCs. The receptors were gathered from a woman aged 25 to 39 in good health and CMV-seropositive.

This clone has a handful of counts. V is TRBV7-2 and J is TRBJ2-7, with D maybe TRBD2 (6 bases). The germline V gene has CDR1 SGHTA and CDR2 FQGNSA. V was cut by 1 base and J by 1 base, with 14 bases left in between. The CDR3 is 16 residues long. CDR3 sequence reads: CASSLVGGALSYEQYF. As DNA, the CDR3 is TGTGCCAGCAGCTTAGTCGGAGGGGCTTTGTCCTACGAGCAGTACTTC.

Turning to this clone: This sample includes further DNA sequences coding for the same CDR3. The chain uses TRBV5-4 and TRBJ2-7; unclear D gene. V was cut by 4 bases and J by 3 bases, with 17 bases left in between. The CDR3 loop spans 15 amino acids. CDR1 is SGHNT and CDR2 is YYREEE in the germline V gene (reference sequence). CDR3 in DNA: TGTGCCAGCAGCCCAACCCCCGCTAGAGGCTACGAGCAGTACTTC. Its protein is CASSPTPARGYEQYF.

The chain is built from TRBV29-1 and TRBJ2-3; perhaps TRBD1 as D (6 bases). Trimming shortened V by 6 bases and J by 3 bases, and 10 bases separated the two germline ends. CDR1 SQVTM and CDR2 ANQGSEA come from the germline V gene. The CDR3 is 12 amino acids. As DNA, the CDR3 is TGCAGCGTGGCCAGGGGAACAGATACGCAGTATTTT. Protein sequence: CSVARGTDTQYF.

J is TRBJ2-7 and V is TRBV13; TRBD2 aligns across 8 bases. The germline V gene encodes CDR1 PRHDT and CDR2 FYEKMQ (reference sequence). The CDR3 extends over 16 amino acids. J lost 2 bases, V lost 5 bases, and 11 bases had no gene match. In nucleotides, the CDR3 is TGTGCCAGCAGCCCCCGGGCGCGGGGGGACGCCTACGAGCAGTACTTC. This sequence encodes CASSPRARGDAYEQYF. Filled out from reference TRBV13 and TRBJ2-7, the complete variable domain reads AAGVIQSPRHLIKEKRETATLKCYPIPRHDTVYWYQQGPGQDPQFLISFYEKMQSDKGSIPDRFSAQQFSDYHSELNMSSLELGDSALYFCASSPRARGDAYEQYFGPGTRLTVT.

This clone was picked up a small number of times. The chain uses TRBV15 and TRBJ1-4; tentative D call: TRBD1 (6 bases). The ends were cut back, 5 bases at V and 8 bases at J, with 18 bases in the middle. This CDR3 region has 15 residues. Germline assignment: CDR1 LNHNV and CDR2 YYDKDF (reference sequence). The CDR3 sequence: CATSPITGSYEKLFF. CDR3 sequence (DNA): TGTGCCACCAGCCCGATTACAGGGAGTTACGAAAAACTGTTTTTT. Variable domain in full (rest from reference TRBV15 and TRBJ1-4): DAMVIQNPRYQVTQFGKPVTLSCSQTLNHNVMYWYQQKSSQAPKLLFHYYDKDFNNEADTPDNFQSRRPNTSFCFLDIRSPGLGDTAMYLCATSPITGSYEKLFFGSGTQLSVL.

This clone is a singleton in its sample. V gene TRBV6-5 combines with J gene TRBJ2-1; D is possibly TRBD2 (7 bases). Germline CDR1 reads MNHEY; CDR2 reads SVGAGI. V lost 6 bases and J lost 10, with 22 bases in between. The CDR3 length is 15 residues. DNA for the CDR3: TGTGCCAGCAGGCAGCCCTTAGGGGGGGCCCACGAGCAGTTCTTC. This translates into CASRQPLGGAHEQFF.

Only a few counts were recorded for this clone. The chain is built from TRBV7-2 and TRBJ1-4, with TRBD1 as a possible D gene (6 bases). V was cut by 4 bases and J by 3 bases, with 21 bases left in between. Germline CDR1 reads SGHTA; CDR2 reads FQGNSA. The CDR3 totals 18 residues. The CDR3 loop reads CASSSYPRGAKPNEKLFF. DNA of the CDR3: TGTGCCAGCAGCTCCTACCCCAGGGGAGCTAAGCCTAATGAAAAACTGTTTTTT. The full variable domain, with the rest looked up from reference TRBV7-2 and TRBJ1-4, is GAGVSQSPSNKVTEKGKDVELRCDPISGHTALYWYRQSLGQGLEFLIYFQGNSAPDKSGLPSDRFSAERTGGSVSTLTIQRTQQEDSAVYLCASSSYPRGAKPNEKLFFGSGTQLSVL.

The chain recombines TRBV28 with TRBJ2-7; 10 bases match TRBD2. The CDR3 covers 17 residues. The ends lost 4 bases at V and 6 bases at J; junction bases unmatched: 15. From germline, CDR1 is MDHEN and CDR2 SYDVKM. The CDR3 here is CASSSHPSGRASSEQYF. The DNA for the CDR3 is TGTGCCAGCAGTTCACACCCTAGCGGGAGAGCTTCTTCCGAGCAGTACTTC.

CDR3 in DNA: TGTGCCAGCGGAATCCTAGGGGGTCTCATGAACACTGAAGCTTTCTTT. Its translation is CASGILGGLMNTEAFF. V and J are TRBV27 and TRBJ1-1; D is possibly TRBD1 (6 bases). Trimming left V 8 bases short and J 0 bases short, with 19 bases between. CDR3 size: 16 residues. CDR1 and CDR2 from the germline V gene are MNHEY and SMNVEV (reference sequence).

This clone has just a few counts. This chain links TRBV29-1 with TRBJ2-1, with TRBD1 matching 9 bases. The J segment lost 2 bases and the V segment lost 6 bases, leaving 8 bases of the junction unmatched. Per the germline V gene, CDR1 is SQVTM and CDR2 is ANQGSEA. The CDR3 covers 15 residues. The CDR3 nucleotides read TGCAGCGTGGCGGGGACAGGGTCCCCCTACAATGAGCAGTTCTTC. It is translated as CSVAGTGSPYNEQFF.

This clone was counted only a few times. J is TRBJ2-3 and V is TRBV7-2; D is possibly TRBD1 (6 bases). This CDR3 region has 14 residues. V dropped 5 bases and J dropped 5 bases, with 14 bases sitting between them. Per germline, CDR1 SGHTA and CDR2 FQGNSA. Written as DNA, the CDR3 is TGTGCCAGCAGCCATATTACAGGGAAAGATACGCAGTATTTT. Protein sequence: CASSHITGKDTQYF.

The chain links TRBV19 to TRBJ1-5, with 9 bases lining up with TRBD1. CDR3 length: 15 residues. CDR1 and CDR2 (germline): LNHDA, SQIVND (reference sequence). Trimming at V came to 6 bases and at J to 4 bases, leaving 7 bases not matched to a gene. The CDR3, as DNA: TGTGCCAGTAGCCTCGGGACAGGGAGAAATCAGCCCCAGCATTTT. It encodes CASSLGTGRNQPQHF.

This clone came up once. The chain joins TRBV28 to TRBJ1-2; 8 positions agree with TRBD1. This CDR3 is 14 amino acids long. Germline trimming cut 3 bases from V and 4 bases from J; bases unmatched to any gene: 4. Germline CDR1 reads MDHEN; CDR2 reads SYDVKM. The CDR3 coding sequence is TGTGCCAGCAGTTTTTGGACAGGGACCTATGGCTACACCTTC. Its protein product is CASSFWTGTYGYTF.

Comments on this clone: The same CDR3 is also encoded by other DNA sequences in this sample. J is TRBJ2-2 and V is TRBV5-1, with a possible D match to TRBD1 (7 bases). The CDR3 loop spans 17 amino acids. Germline values: CDR1 SGHRS, CDR2 YFSETQ. V shed 4 bases and J shed 4 bases, with 20 bases lying between them. The CDR3 loop is CASSPPEGAYGTGELFF. DNA for the CDR3: TGCGCCAGCAGCCCGCCGGAGGGGGCGTATGGCACCGGGGAGCTGTTTTTT.

This clone was picked up a small number of times. The rearrangement links TRBV25-1 to TRBJ1-2, with 9 nucleotides matching TRBD1. The trim removed 6 bases at V and 6 bases at J, leaving 8 bases unmatched. There are 14 residues in the CDR3. Germline CDR1 and CDR2: MGHDK and SYGVNS. In DNA, the CDR3 is TGTGCCAGCAGGGGACAGGGATCATCTCATGGCTACACCTTC. Encoded protein: CASRGQGSSHGYTF.

V gene TRBV18 combines with J gene TRBJ1-5, with 9 bases matching TRBD1. CDR1 and CDR2 from the germline V gene are KGHSH and LQKENI. The length of the CDR3 is 16 residues. V was pared by 5 bases and J by 6 bases, with 11 bases of the junction left unmatched. In DNA form, the CDR3 reads TGTGCCAGCTCAAGTTCCGGGACAGGGATCGGTCAGCCCCAGCATTTT. Translation gives CASSSSGTGIGQPQHF. Variable domain in full (rest from reference TRBV18 and TRBJ1-5): NAGVMQNPRHLVRRRGQEARLRCSPMKGHSHVYWYRQLPEEGLKFMVYLQKENIIDESGMPKERFSAEFPKEGPSILRIQQVVRGDSAAYFCASSSSGTGIGQPQHFGDGTRLSIL.

The V and J genes are TRBV29-1 and TRBJ1-5; 7 bases are a match to TRBD1. The germline V gene encodes CDR1 SQVTM and CDR2 ANQGSEA. The CDR3 runs to 15 residues. With V trimmed by 4 bases and J by 0 bases, 6 bases remained unmatched. CDR3 loop: CSVVAGGDSNQPQHF. CDR3 coding DNA: TGCAGCGTTGTCGCAGGGGGAGATAGCAATCAGCCCCAGCATTTT.

V usage is TRBV6-5 and J usage is TRBJ1-2; tentatively, D is TRBD1 (5 bases). The germline gives CDR1 MNHEY, CDR2 SVGAGI. V was cut by 2 bases and J by 1 base, with 11 bases left in between. There are 15 residues in the CDR3. The CDR3 sequence: CASSYGQGYNYGYTF. As DNA, the CDR3 is TGTGCCAGCAGTTACGGCCAGGGTTATAACTATGGCTACACCTTC.

V usage is TRBV10-3 and J usage is TRBJ1-1; D perhaps matches TRBD1 (5 bases). Trimming took off 3 bases at V and 7 bases at J, with 18 bases between the two ends. The CDR3 runs 15 residues. The germline V gene encodes CDR1 ENHRY and CDR2 SYGVKD. This CDR3 reads CAISDLGAGRDEAFF. In DNA, the CDR3 is TGTGCCATCAGTGACCTGGGTGCAGGGAGGGATGAAGCTTTCTTT.

This clone was seen only a few times. This CDR3 is CASSRTGVQETQYF. The CDR3 coding sequence is TGTGCCAGCAGCCGTACAGGGGTCCAAGAGACCCAGTACTTC. The rearrangement joins TRBV7-9 to TRBJ2-5, with 7 bases that match TRBD1. In germline, CDR1 is SEHNR, CDR2 FQNEAQ (reference sequence). The ends lost 5 bases at V and 1 base at J; junction bases unmatched: 4. CDR3 length: 14 amino acids.

This chain connects TRBV30 to TRBJ2-5; D perhaps matches TRBD2 (6 bases). The germline V gene encodes CDR1 GTSNPN and CDR2 SVGIG (reference sequence). This CDR3 spans 12 amino acids. The V gene lost 4 bases and the J gene lost 5 bases, with 11 bases spanning the gap. This CDR3 is CAWNGGQETQYF. For the CDR3, the DNA is TGTGCCTGGAACGGGGGTCAGGAGACCCAGTACTTC.